This paragraph reports one TCR beta chain. Its antigen is unknown. The sample belongs to a study of shared clonotypes between healthy human individuals. Across the whole study: Each donor had three CD4 naive, three CD4 memory, two CD8 naive and one CD8 memory plate. General study findings and limits: What naive subsets generally showed was a larger estimated richness than memory subsets showed. Of the naive CD4 clonotypes, approximately 5% were shared across several donors. Few donors limited the genetic and exposure-history diversity represented.

Clones were sequenced by immunoSEQ multiplex PCR, and TCRdb holds only the in-frame ones, with some missing. The sample holds around 940,000 clones, over 75% seen once. The CDR3 has 15 amino acids. The germline V and J ends were trimmed by 3 bases and 2 bases, with 8 bases remaining between them. CDR1 and CDR2 (germline): MGHDK, SYGVNS. This receptor was identified in a man in his late teens or twenties in good health. The rearrangement uses TRBV25-1 and TRBJ1-6, with D unresolved. What was sequenced was memory CD4+ T cells sorted from blood. Subset: CD45RA-negative fraction. CDR3 in amino acids: CASSDSGPYNSPLHF. CDR3 bases: TGTGCCAGCAGTGATTCCGGGCCCTATAATTCACCCCTCCACTTT.